These 2 T cell receptor beta chains were sequenced from one sample in a study of cytomegalovirus exposure and HLA in healthy donors. It was with 60 Vbeta and 13 Jbeta primers that the PCR ran. Profiling relied on immunoSEQ multiplex PCR, and the TCRdb table lists in-frame clones only, not all of them. The table includes about 210,000 clones, about 80% detected once. The specimen sequenced was PBMCs. The receptors originated from a man aged 40-49 years in good health and CMV-seropositive.

In the case of this clone: Other DNA sequences in the sample encode the same CDR3. V and J are TRBV2 and TRBJ2-7; a weak D match, TRBD2 (7 bases). Germline CDR1 reads SNHLY; CDR2 reads FYNNEI. V was pared by 6 bases and J by 0 bases, with 21 bases between. The CDR3 spans 17 residues. CDR3 coding DNA: TGTGCCAGCAGCGGGGGGCTAGCTAAGGTAAACTCCTACGAGCAGTACTTC. It is translated as CASSGGLAKVNSYEQYF. Filled out from reference TRBV2 and TRBJ2-7, the complete variable domain reads EPEVTQTPSHQVTQMGQEVILRCVPISNHLYFYWYRQILGQKVEFLVSFYNNEISEKSEIFDDQFSVERPDGSNFTLKIRSTKLEDSAMYFCASSGGLAKVNSYEQYFGPGTRLTVT.

The chain joins TRBV6-5 to TRBJ1-4; TRBD1 agrees at 10 bases. The CDR3 spans 15 residues. V dropped 4 bases and J dropped 3; count of bases not matched to a gene: 2. Germline V gene lookup returns CDR1 MNHEY and CDR2 SVGAGI. CDR3 DNA sequence: TGTGCCAGCAGTTGGGGGACAGGGGCTAATGAAAAACTGTTTTTT. Translation gives CASSWGTGANEKLFF.